The table lists the clone carrying this T cell receptor (beta chain) with many counts. Its antigen remains unknown. The sample comes from a study of CD8 T cells in ankylosing spondylitis. Quantitative barcoded 5'-RACE was used to prepare TCR beta libraries. Each CDR3 protein gets one entry after TCRdb re-called the 5' RACE reads with MiXCR. This table holds 450,000 to 550,000 distinct CDR3 sequences, about 5.4% found once. This CDR3 has 14 amino acids. V gave up 6 bases and J gave up 7 bases; unmatched junction bases: 6. The germline gives CDR1 WSHSY, CDR2 SAAADI. General observations from the study: From matched ankylosing spondylitis synovial fluid, disease-linked clones were reportedly recovered at significantly enriched levels. A motif in TCR beta, a set of eight highly homologous variants, appeared characteristic of ankylosing spondylitis blood. There were earlier reports of some motif variants in reactive arthritis synovial fluid and blood.

Specimen: blood, either unsorted or a sorted T cell fraction (not recorded which). This chain uses TRBV10-2 with TRBJ2-1; 10 bases are a match to TRBD2. This TCR was recovered from a male donor with ankylosing spondylitis. The CDR3 loop reads CASRLTSGWNEQFF. The CDR3 DNA is TGCGCCAGCAGGCTGACTAGCGGGTGGAATGAGCAGTTCTTC.